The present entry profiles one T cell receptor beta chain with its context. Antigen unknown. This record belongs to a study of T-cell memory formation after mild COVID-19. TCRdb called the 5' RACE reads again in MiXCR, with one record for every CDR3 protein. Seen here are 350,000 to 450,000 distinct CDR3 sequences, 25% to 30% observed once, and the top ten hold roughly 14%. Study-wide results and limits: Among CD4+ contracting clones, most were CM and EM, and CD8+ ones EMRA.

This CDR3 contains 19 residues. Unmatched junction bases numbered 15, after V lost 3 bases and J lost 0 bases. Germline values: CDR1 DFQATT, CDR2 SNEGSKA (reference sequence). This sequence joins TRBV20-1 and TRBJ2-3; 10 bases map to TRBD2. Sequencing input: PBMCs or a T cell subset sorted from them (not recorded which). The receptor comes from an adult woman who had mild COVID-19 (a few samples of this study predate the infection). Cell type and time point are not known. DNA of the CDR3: TGCAGTGCTAGGGTTGGACTAGCGGTGAAGCCTATTAGCACAGATACGCAGTATTTT. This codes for CSARVGLAVKPISTDTQYF.